These 15 T cell receptor beta chains share one sample of origin, sequenced in a study of OX40 agonist ivuxolimab in advanced cancers. Assay used: immunoSEQ multiplex PCR; TCRdb lists only in-frame clones, some missing. The repertoire holds over 50,000 clones, with 92% as singletons. Specimen: CD4+ or CD8+ T cells sorted from blood, collected in a trial of the OX40 agonist ivuxolimab. The receptors shown here come from an adult with an advanced solid tumor such as melanoma, head and neck, liver or kidney cancer.

V and J are TRBV19 and TRBJ1-5; 9 nucleotides match TRBD1. V lost 3 bases to trimming and J lost 3 bases; unmatched junction nucleotides: 3. CDR1 LNHDA and CDR2 SQIVND come from the germline V gene (reference sequence). The CDR3 consists of 15 residues. The CDR3 sequence is CASSMTGGPNQPQHF. CDR3 sequence (DNA): TGTGCCAGTAGTATGACAGGGGGGCCCAATCAGCCCCAGCATTTT.

The chain couples TRBV28 to TRBJ2-3; D is possibly TRBD1 (6 bases). CDR3 size: 15 residues. CDR1 and CDR2 (germline): MDHEN, SYDVKM. The V gene lost 6 bases and the J gene lost 2 bases, with 15 bases spanning the gap. The DNA for the CDR3 is TGTGCCAGCAGAGGACAGACTTACTCCACAGATACGCAGTATTTT. Protein: CASRGQTYSTDTQYF. Supplemented by reference TRBV28 and TRBJ2-3, the full variable domain reads DVKVTQSSRYLVKRTGEKVFLECVQDMDHENMFWYRQDPGLGLRLIYFSYDVKMKEKGDIPEGYSVSREKKERFSLILESASTNQTSMYLCASRGQTYSTDTQYFGPGTRLTVL.

The chain carries TRBV6-6 and TRBJ2-5; D gene ambiguous. V gave up 0 bases and J gave up 2 bases, with 7 bases separating them. CDR3 length: 14 residues. In germline, CDR1 is MNHNY, CDR2 SVGAGI (reference sequence). The DNA for the CDR3 is TGTGCCAGCAGTTACTCGGGCGGACAAGAGACCCAGTACTTC. Translating gives CASSYSGGQETQYF.

The chain couples TRBV6-5 to TRBJ2-1, with TRBD2 identical over 7 bases. The length of the CDR3 is 14 residues. Germline lookup yields CDR1 MNHEY and CDR2 SVGAGI. The trim removed 5 bases at V and 6 bases at J, leaving 7 bases unmatched. CDR3 DNA: TGTGCCAGCAGTATCCCCGGGGGGTCCAATGAGCAGTTCTTC. Amino acid sequence: CASSIPGGSNEQFF.

The chain carries TRBV9 and TRBJ2-1; 9 bases fit TRBD2. With 0 bases clipped from V and 5 bases from J, the junction kept 3 bases outside the gene matches. Germline loops: CDR1 SGDLS, CDR2 YYNGEE. The CDR3 runs to 15 residues. The CDR3 loop is CASSVGRGGHNEQFF. The CDR3 bases are TGTGCCAGCAGCGTAGGGCGGGGGGGCCACAATGAGCAGTTCTTC.

The chain employs TRBV2 and TRBJ2-1; 15 nucleotides match TRBD2. Germline lookup yields CDR1 SNHLY and CDR2 FYNNEI. The CDR3 is 19 amino acids. The junction had 5 bases not matched to a gene; V was cut back by 2 bases and J by 0 bases. The chain's CDR3 is CASSERGLAGGTSYNEQFF. CDR3 in DNA: TGTGCCAGCAGTGAAAGGGGACTAGCGGGAGGAACCTCCTACAATGAGCAGTTCTTC.

This clone was picked up a small number of times. The chain links TRBV6-6 to TRBJ2-3; no firm D call. The CDR3 runs 13 residues. Trimming took 4 bases from V and 4 from J, leaving 9 bases between them. Germline lookup yields CDR1 MNHNY and CDR2 SVGAGI (reference sequence). The CDR3 region is CASSSIYPDTQYF. The CDR3 bases are TGTGCCAGCAGTTCCATCTATCCAGATACGCAGTATTTT.

This chain links TRBV9 with TRBJ2-1; weak D call: TRBD2 (7 bases). CDR1 is SGDLS and CDR2 is YYNGEE in the germline V gene. This CDR3 is built from 15 residues. Trimming pared 7 bases from V and 0 bases from J, leaving 14 bases between. CDR3 amino acids: CASEGGGSSYNEQFF. For the CDR3, the DNA is TGTGCCAGCGAGGGGGGCGGGAGCTCCTACAATGAGCAGTTCTTC.

The V and J genes are TRBV7-8 and TRBJ2-3; TRBD1 or TRBD2 may be the D gene (5 bases each). V lost 5 bases and J lost 2, with 11 bases in between. Per the germline V gene, CDR1 is SGHVS and CDR2 is FQNEAQ. The CDR3 extends over 14 amino acids. This chain's CDR3 is CASSRSGPTDTQYF. CDR3 coding DNA: TGTGCCAGCAGCCGGTCGGGGCCCACAGATACGCAGTATTTT.

The chain links TRBV27 to TRBJ2-1, with a tentative D call TRBD2 (5 bases). The germline V gene encodes CDR1 MNHEY and CDR2 SMNVEV (reference sequence). Trimming shortened V by 2 bases and J by 0 bases, and 11 bases separated the two germline ends. The CDR3 spans 16 residues. The CDR3 here is CASSLSVEGSYNEQFF. CDR3 bases: TGTGCCAGCAGTTTAAGTGTCGAGGGCTCCTACAATGAGCAGTTCTTC.

V is TRBV13 and J is TRBJ2-2, with 12 bases matching TRBD1. Germline loops: CDR1 PRHDT, CDR2 FYEKMQ (reference sequence). V was pared by 5 bases and J by 7 bases, with 5 bases of the junction left unmatched. CDR3 length equals 15 residues. In DNA form, the CDR3 reads TGTGCCAGCAGCGTCGGGACAGGGGGCATCGGGGAGCTGTTTTTT. This encodes CASSVGTGGIGELFF.

This chain connects TRBV2 to TRBJ2-3; D is tentatively TRBD1 or TRBD2 (5 bases each). The CDR3 contains 13 residues. Germline CDR1 and CDR2: SNHLY and FYNNEI. Trimming took off 11 bases at V and 6 bases at J, with 18 bases between the two ends. The CDR3 loop reads CAGIRTGTDTQYF. The CDR3, as DNA: TGTGCCGGAATAAGGACGGGGACGGATACGCAGTATTTT.

The chain recombines TRBV4-1 with TRBJ2-1; D gene unclear. V was shortened by 1 base and J by 7 bases, with 14 bases between the two germline ends. In germline, CDR1 is MGHRA, CDR2 YSYEKL. The CDR3 consists of 15 residues. CDR3 DNA: TGCGCCAGCAGCCAAGGGCAGTCGCAGTCGAATGAGCAGTTCTTC. As protein: CASSQGQSQSNEQFF.

This chain joins TRBV5-1 and TRBJ2-3, with D uncertain. This CDR3 spans 15 amino acids. Germline V CDR1 and CDR2: SGHRS, YFSETQ. Trimming stripped 3 bases from V and 2 bases from J, with 13 bases between. This CDR3 reads CASSSVAGSTDTQYF. The CDR3 DNA reads as TGCGCCAGCAGCTCCGTAGCTGGATCCACAGATACGCAGTATTTT. Full variable domain (outside the CDR3, taken from reference TRBV5-1 and TRBJ2-3): KAGVTQTPRYLIKTRGQQVTLSCSPISGHRSVSWYQQTPGQGLQFLFEYFSETQRNKGNFPGRFSGRQFSNSRSEMNVSTLELGDSALYLCASSSVAGSTDTQYFGPGTRLTVL.

The count of this clone is one. This specimen includes other DNA sequences encoding the same CDR3. The gene calls are TRBV30 and TRBJ2-4; perhaps TRBD2 as D (5 bases). V lost 1 base and J lost 6, with 16 bases in between. Germline V gene sequence: CDR1 GTSNPN, CDR2 SVGIG (reference sequence). The CDR3 sequence is 15 residues long. CDR3: CAWSGSGLAPNIQYF. As DNA, the CDR3 is TGTGCCTGGAGTGGGAGTGGACTGGCGCCAAACATTCAGTACTTC.